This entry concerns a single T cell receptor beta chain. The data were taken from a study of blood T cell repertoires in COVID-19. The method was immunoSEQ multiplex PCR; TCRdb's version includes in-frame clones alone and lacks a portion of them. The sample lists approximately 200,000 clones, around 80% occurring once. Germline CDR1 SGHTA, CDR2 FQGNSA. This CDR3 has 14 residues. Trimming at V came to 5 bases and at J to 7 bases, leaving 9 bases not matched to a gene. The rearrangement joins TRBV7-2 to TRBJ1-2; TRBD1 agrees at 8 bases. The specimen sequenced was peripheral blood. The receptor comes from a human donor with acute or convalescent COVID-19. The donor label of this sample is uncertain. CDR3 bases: TGTGCCAGCAGCCCTGAAGGACAGGGCAGTGGCTACACCTTC. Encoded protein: CASSPEGQGSGYTF.